This TCR beta chain appears in the sequencing data of a study of blood T cells in healthy people across ages. The second PCR ran about 6 to 12 cycles with a sample-barcoded 5' primer and J-beta primers. From the 5' RACE reads, TCRdb called clonotypes with MiXCR, one entry per CDR3 protein. The top ten clones hold roughly 14% of a sample with over 950,000 distinct CDR3 sequences, more than 30% of them seen once. With V trimmed by 2 bases and J by 7 bases, 6 bases remained unmatched. The CDR3 runs to 15 residues. CDR1 is SGHTA and CDR2 is FQGNSA in the germline V gene. The sequencing input was blood. V is TRBV7-2 and J is TRBJ1-4; 8 positions match TRBD1. This receptor was taken from a man in his late teens or twenties in good health. The CDR3 loop reads CASSLSGQGVEKLFF. CDR3 bases: TGTGCCAGCAGCTTATCCGGACAGGGTGTTGAAAAACTGTTTTTT.